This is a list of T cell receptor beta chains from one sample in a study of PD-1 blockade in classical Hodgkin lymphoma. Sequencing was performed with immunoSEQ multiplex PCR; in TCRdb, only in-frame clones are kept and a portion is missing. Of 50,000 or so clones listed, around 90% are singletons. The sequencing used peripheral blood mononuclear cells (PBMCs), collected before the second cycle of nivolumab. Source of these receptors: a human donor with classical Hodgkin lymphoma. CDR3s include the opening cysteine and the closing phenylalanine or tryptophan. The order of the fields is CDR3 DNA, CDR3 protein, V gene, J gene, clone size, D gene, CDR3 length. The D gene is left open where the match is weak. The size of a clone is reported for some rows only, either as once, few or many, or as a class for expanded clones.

CDR3nt: TGTGCCAGCAGGATGGGGACAGCAATCTACAATGAGCAGTTCTTC; CDR3aa: CASRMGTAIYNEQFF; v_gene: TRBV7-2; j_gene: TRBJ2-1; abundance: -; d_gene: TRBD1; len: 15
CDR3nt: TGTGCCAGCAGTTTCTCTGGCTCCTACAATGAGCAGTTCTTC; CDR3aa: CASSFSGSYNEQFF; v_gene: TRBV27; j_gene: TRBJ2-1; abundance: -; d_gene: -; len: 14
CDR3nt: TGTGCCACCAGCAGAGAGGGACAGGGAGGGATAACTATCTATGGCTACACCTTC; CDR3aa: CATSREGQGGITIYGYTF; v_gene: TRBV15; j_gene: TRBJ1-2; abundance: -; d_gene: TRBD1; len: 18
CDR3nt: TGTGCCAGCAATCCTGGCGCCCTGGGGGCCAACGTCCTGACTTTC; CDR3aa: CASNPGALGANVLTF; v_gene: TRBV27; j_gene: TRBJ2-6; abundance: few; d_gene: -; len: 15
CDR3nt: TGTGCCAGCAGGGACAGGGAGGAAGGCAAAAACATTCAGTACTTC; CDR3aa: CASRDREEGKNIQYF; v_gene: TRBV7-4; j_gene: TRBJ2-4; abundance: once; d_gene: TRBD1; len: 15
CDR3nt: TGTGCCAAAACCCTGGACAGGGAGAGAACAGATACGCAGTATTTT; CDR3aa: CAKTLDRERTDTQYF; v_gene: TRBV2; j_gene: TRBJ2-3; abundance: -; d_gene: TRBD1; len: 15
CDR3nt: TGTGCCAGCAGTTTTACCAGGAGCTCCTACGAGCAGTACTTC; CDR3aa: CASSFTRSSYEQYF; v_gene: TRBV28; j_gene: TRBJ2-7; abundance: -; d_gene: -; len: 14
CDR3nt: TGTGCCAGCAGTTCTAACCTGATCGATAGCAATCAGCCCCAGCATTTT; CDR3aa: CASSSNLIDSNQPQHF; v_gene: TRBV27; j_gene: TRBJ1-5; abundance: once; d_gene: -; len: 16
CDR3nt: TGTGCCAGCAGCTTGGGGACTAGCGGGGGGGCTGGAGAGACCCAGTACTTC; CDR3aa: CASSLGTSGGAGETQYF; v_gene: TRBV11-2; j_gene: TRBJ2-5; abundance: -; d_gene: TRBD2; len: 17
CDR3nt: TGTGCCAGCAGCCCCAGGACTCTACCTTACAATGAGCAGTTCTTC; CDR3aa: CASSPRTLPYNEQFF; v_gene: TRBV7-9; j_gene: TRBJ2-1; abundance: -; d_gene: -; len: 15
CDR3nt: TGTGCCAGCAGTGAATCCGGGCCTGCCTACAATGAGCAGTTCTTC; CDR3aa: CASSESGPAYNEQFF; v_gene: TRBV25-1; j_gene: TRBJ2-1; abundance: once; d_gene: -; len: 15
CDR3nt: TGTGCCAGCAGCTTGATGTCTAGCGGGCGCAGGGATACGCAGTATTTT; CDR3aa: CASSLMSSGRRDTQYF; v_gene: TRBV5-6; j_gene: TRBJ2-3; abundance: -; d_gene: TRBD2; len: 16
CDR3nt: TGTGCCAGCGAACCGGCTAGGGTCTCTGGAAACACCATATATTTT; CDR3aa: CASEPARVSGNTIYF; v_gene: TRBV2; j_gene: TRBJ1-3; abundance: -; d_gene: -; len: 15
CDR3nt: TGTGCCAGCAGCAGAGGGGGGAGCTTCAATAGCAATCAGCCCCAGCATTTT; CDR3aa: CASSRGGSFNSNQPQHF; v_gene: TRBV5-6; j_gene: TRBJ1-5; abundance: -; d_gene: -; len: 17
CDR3nt: TGTGCCAGCAGCCTACTCAGGGTTGGGGGCTCCTACGAGCAGTACTTC; CDR3aa: CASSLLRVGGSYEQYF; v_gene: TRBV13; j_gene: TRBJ2-7; abundance: -; d_gene: -; len: 16
CDR3nt: TGCGCCACCGGACTAGCGGGAGGGGGTGGAGGCAATGAGCAGTTCTTC; CDR3aa: CATGLAGGGGGNEQFF; v_gene: TRBV10-2; j_gene: TRBJ2-1; abundance: -; d_gene: TRBD2; len: 16
CDR3nt: TGTGCCAGCAGTGACCCCGCGACGACTAGCTACCAAGAGACCCAGTACTTC; CDR3aa: CASSDPATTSYQETQYF; v_gene: TRBV2; j_gene: TRBJ2-5; abundance: -; d_gene: TRBD2; len: 17
CDR3nt: TGTGCCAGCAAACTGACAGTCACCTTCAATCAGCCCCGGCATTTT; CDR3aa: CASKLTVTFNQPRHF; v_gene: TRBV6-1; j_gene: TRBJ1-5; abundance: once; d_gene: -; len: 15
CDR3nt: TGTGCCAGCAGTCCACTAGCGGGGGCCTCCTACGAGCAGTACTTC; CDR3aa: CASSPLAGASYEQYF; v_gene: TRBV11-1; j_gene: TRBJ2-7; abundance: -; d_gene: TRBD2; len: 15
CDR3nt: TGCAGCGTTGAAGACAGGGAGGTCGGTGGCTACACCTTC; CDR3aa: CSVEDREVGGYTF; v_gene: TRBV29-1; j_gene: TRBJ1-2; abundance: -; d_gene: -; len: 13
CDR3nt: TGTGCCAGCAGAGGACTAGCAGAACAAGAGACCCAGTACTTC; CDR3aa: CASRGLAEQETQYF; v_gene: TRBV28; j_gene: TRBJ2-5; abundance: -; d_gene: TRBD2; len: 14
CDR3nt: TGTGCCAGCGCCATTACGGAAAGGGGATCCTATAATTCACCCCTCCACTTT; CDR3aa: CASAITERGSYNSPLHF; v_gene: TRBV11-2; j_gene: TRBJ1-6; abundance: -; d_gene: -; len: 17
CDR3nt: TGTGCCAGCAGTGCCCGCCCTTACAGGGATAAAGTGGGTGAGACCCAGTACTTC; CDR3aa: CASSARPYRDKVGETQYF; v_gene: TRBV25-1; j_gene: TRBJ2-5; abundance: -; d_gene: -; len: 18
CDR3nt: TGTGCCAGCAGCAAAGCGGGGACTTTAGCGGGGGGAAAAGAGACCCAGTACTTC; CDR3aa: CASSKAGTLAGGKETQYF; v_gene: TRBV21-1; j_gene: TRBJ2-5; abundance: -; d_gene: -; len: 18
CDR3nt: TGTGCCAGCAGTGAAGCGCGTGATAGAATGAACACTGAAGCTTTCTTT; CDR3aa: CASSEARDRMNTEAFF; v_gene: TRBV2; j_gene: TRBJ1-1; abundance: -; d_gene: -; len: 16
CDR3nt: TGTGCCAGCAGCCCTAGCGGGAGCCACTACAATGAGCAGTTCTTC; CDR3aa: CASSPSGSHYNEQFF; v_gene: TRBV9; j_gene: TRBJ2-1; abundance: -; d_gene: TRBD2; len: 15
CDR3nt: TGTGCCAGCTTTAAAACGAATCTCGGTCTATACAATGAGCAGTTCTTC; CDR3aa: CASFKTNLGLYNEQFF; v_gene: TRBV6-6; j_gene: TRBJ2-1; abundance: -; d_gene: -; len: 16
CDR3nt: TGTGCCAGTCTAAGGGACAGGATCAACTATGGCTACACCTTC; CDR3aa: CASLRDRINYGYTF; v_gene: TRBV5-6; j_gene: TRBJ1-2; abundance: -; d_gene: TRBD1; len: 14
CDR3nt: TGTGCCAGCAGCCGACTCCAAGGCCCGAACACTGAAGCTTTCTTT; CDR3aa: CASSRLQGPNTEAFF; v_gene: TRBV7-8; j_gene: TRBJ1-1; abundance: -; d_gene: -; len: 15
CDR3nt: TGTGCCAGCAGTGAGGGACTTGAAGCTTTCTTT; CDR3aa: CASSEGLEAFF; v_gene: TRBV2; j_gene: TRBJ1-1; abundance: medium-sized; d_gene: -; len: 11
CDR3nt: TGTGCCAGCATCCCTGGGGAGCGAGCCTACAATGAGCAGTTCTTC; CDR3aa: CASIPGERAYNEQFF; v_gene: TRBV11-2; j_gene: TRBJ2-1; abundance: -; d_gene: -; len: 15
CDR3nt: TGTGCCAGCAGCTTACCTGGACGGCAAGAGACCCAGTACTTC; CDR3aa: CASSLPGRQETQYF; v_gene: TRBV13; j_gene: TRBJ2-5; abundance: -; d_gene: -; len: 14
CDR3nt: TGTGCCAGCACCCCCAGACCGCTGAACACCGGGGAGCTGTTTTTT; CDR3aa: CASTPRPLNTGELFF; v_gene: TRBV6-5; j_gene: TRBJ2-2; abundance: few; d_gene: -; len: 15
CDR3nt: TGCGCCAGCAGTGACCCCCCTGCAGGGTACTACGAGCAGTACTTC; CDR3aa: CASSDPPAGYYEQYF; v_gene: TRBV10-2; j_gene: TRBJ2-7; abundance: -; d_gene: -; len: 15
CDR3nt: TGTGCCAGCAGCTCGGACTACAATGAGCAGTTCTTC; CDR3aa: CASSSDYNEQFF; v_gene: TRBV11-3; j_gene: TRBJ2-1; abundance: once; d_gene: -; len: 12
CDR3nt: TGTGCCAGCAGCTTAGTTAGGGGGACTGAAGCTTTCTTT; CDR3aa: CASSLVRGTEAFF; v_gene: TRBV11-3; j_gene: TRBJ1-1; abundance: -; d_gene: -; len: 13
CDR3nt: TGCGCCAGCAGCTCCTCTTGGGCGATCCAAGAGACCCAGTACTTC; CDR3aa: CASSSSWAIQETQYF; v_gene: TRBV5-1; j_gene: TRBJ2-5; abundance: -; d_gene: -; len: 15
CDR3nt: TGTGCCAGCAGTGATCCAAGGGGCGGGAGTGCCGAGACCCAGTACTTC; CDR3aa: CASSDPRGGSAETQYF; v_gene: TRBV2; j_gene: TRBJ2-5; abundance: -; d_gene: TRBD2; len: 16
CDR3nt: TGTGCCAGCAGTGAAGGGCTGGACGCTTTCTTT; CDR3aa: CASSEGLDAFF; v_gene: TRBV2; j_gene: TRBJ1-1; abundance: medium-sized; d_gene: -; len: 11
CDR3nt: TGCGCCAGCAGGTGGACTAGCGGGAGGAGGGAGCAGTACTTC; CDR3aa: CASRWTSGRREQYF; v_gene: TRBV5-1; j_gene: TRBJ2-7; abundance: -; d_gene: TRBD2; len: 14
CDR3nt: TGTGCCAGCAGTTACTCGGGACCCTCGGAGACCCAGTACTTC; CDR3aa: CASSYSGPSETQYF; v_gene: TRBV6-5; j_gene: TRBJ2-5; abundance: -; d_gene: -; len: 14
CDR3nt: TGTGCCAGCAGCTGGACTAGCGGGAGGGAAACAGATACGCAGTATTTT; CDR3aa: CASSWTSGRETDTQYF; v_gene: TRBV7-2; j_gene: TRBJ2-3; abundance: -; d_gene: TRBD2; len: 16
CDR3nt: TGTGCCAGCAGCTTAGAAGTTGCGGGAGCTCCCTACGAGCAGTACTTC; CDR3aa: CASSLEVAGAPYEQYF; v_gene: TRBV7-9; j_gene: TRBJ2-7; abundance: -; d_gene: TRBD2; len: 16
CDR3nt: TGTGCCAGCAGTTTCATGGACCTTTCCTATGGCTACACCTTC; CDR3aa: CASSFMDLSYGYTF; v_gene: TRBV28; j_gene: TRBJ1-2; abundance: -; d_gene: -; len: 14
CDR3nt: TGTGCCAGTCGACAGCCATCCGTGGATGGCTACACCTTC; CDR3aa: CASRQPSVDGYTF; v_gene: TRBV19; j_gene: TRBJ1-2; abundance: -; d_gene: -; len: 13
CDR3nt: TGTGCCAGCAGCGTACCGGGACTAGGGGGGACCGGGGAGCTGTTTTTT; CDR3aa: CASSVPGLGGTGELFF; v_gene: TRBV7-3; j_gene: TRBJ2-2; abundance: -; d_gene: TRBD2; len: 16
CDR3nt: TGTGCCAGCTATTCCAGTTACGGCTACACCTTC; CDR3aa: CASYSSYGYTF; v_gene: TRBV27; j_gene: TRBJ1-2; abundance: -; d_gene: -; len: 11
CDR3nt: TGTGCCAGCAGCCTACTAGCGGCACGGCACGAGCAGTACTTC; CDR3aa: CASSLLAARHEQYF; v_gene: TRBV6-5; j_gene: TRBJ2-7; abundance: -; d_gene: TRBD2; len: 14
CDR3nt: TGCGCCAGCAGCCAAGGAAAGGGGTCCTCCTACGAGCAGTACTTC; CDR3aa: CASSQGKGSSYEQYF; v_gene: TRBV4-1; j_gene: TRBJ2-7; abundance: -; d_gene: -; len: 15
CDR3nt: TGTGCCAGTACCACTCTATTTCTTACATCGCTCGGGGGGGCCAACGTCCTGACTTTC; CDR3aa: CASTTLFLTSLGGANVLTF; v_gene: TRBV19; j_gene: TRBJ2-6; abundance: -; d_gene: -; len: 19